This T cell receptor (beta chain) was sequenced for a study of CD8 T cells in ankylosing spondylitis. Study results and caveats: Disease-linked clones reportedly showed significant enrichment in matched ankylosing spondylitis synovial fluid.

TCRdb used MiXCR to reprocess the 5' RACE reads, holding one entry per CDR3 protein. Here the sample spans 50,000 to 75,000 distinct CDR3 sequences, approximately 6% being singletons. The CDR3 consists of 17 residues. V gave up 7 bases and J gave up 7 bases; unmatched junction bases: 17. Germline CDR1 and CDR2: SQVTM and ANQGSEA. This clonotype was seen ten or more times. Its specificity is unknown. This sequence was found in a male donor with ankylosing spondylitis. Sequenced material: synovial fluid, either unsorted or a sorted T cell fraction (not recorded which). This chain joins TRBV29-1 and TRBJ2-5; 14 nucleotides match TRBD2. CDR3 coding DNA: TGCAGCGCCGGTGGGACTAGCGGGAGTCCCGGCCTGGGGACCCAGTACTTC. Translating gives CSAGGTSGSPGLGTQYF.